The 32 T cell receptor beta chains below were found in one sample sequenced in a study of T cells after yellow fever vaccination. MiXCR, run by TCRdb on the 5' RACE reads, gives a single entry per CDR3 protein. The data hold 250,000 or so distinct CDR3 sequences, with over 3% observed a single time. The sample consisted of PBMCs, taken 15 days after the yellow fever booster vaccination. These receptors all stem from a man between 18 and 35 years old who received the YFV17D yellow fever vaccine.

This clonotype was seen at least ten times. The chain carries TRBV2 and TRBJ1-2; weak D call: TRBD1 (6 bases). Germline V gene lookup returns CDR1 SNHLY and CDR2 FYNNEI. V lost 5 bases and J lost 8, with 9 bases in between. The CDR3 consists of 11 residues. CDR3 loop: CASSTGYGYTF. CDR3 coding DNA: TGTGCCAGCAGTACAGGGTACGGCTACACCTTC.

This clonotype has a count of ten or more. The chain links TRBV2 to TRBJ1-6; TRBD1 might be the D (6 bases). This CDR3 spans 16 amino acids. The V gene lost 6 bases and the J gene lost 3 bases, with 15 bases spanning the gap. Germline CDR1 reads SNHLY; CDR2 reads FYNNEI. In DNA, the CDR3 is TGTGCCAGCAGGCTTGACAGGTCCTTCTATAATTCACCCCTCCACTTT. Translating gives CASRLDRSFYNSPLHF.

The chain is built from TRBV20-1 and TRBJ2-3; D unresolved. Germline CDR1 is DFQATT and CDR2 is SNEGSKA (reference sequence). There are 14 residues in the CDR3. The V end lost 0 bases, the J end lost 1 base, and 8 bases lay between the germline ends. The CDR3 nucleotides read TGCAGTGCTAGAGATCGTGCGGGCACAGATACGCAGTATTTT. This translates into CSARDRAGTDTQYF.

Many counts were recorded for this clonotype. This chain joins TRBV18 and TRBJ1-1, with D hard to call. V lost 8 bases to trimming and J lost 6 bases, with 10 bases between them. Germline V gene data show CDR1 as KGHSH and CDR2 as LQKENI. The CDR3 is made up of 11 amino acids. CDR3 sequence reads: CASRQGSEAFF. DNA for the CDR3: TGTGCCAGCCGTCAAGGCTCTGAAGCTTTCTTT.

In its sample, this clonotype was seen many times. This chain joins TRBV5-1 and TRBJ1-1, with D unresolved. Germline values: CDR1 SGHRS, CDR2 YFSETQ. This CDR3 region has 13 residues. Deletions cut 2 bases from V and 4 bases from J, with 9 bases between. The CDR3 sequence: CASSFSARTEAFF. In DNA, the CDR3 is TGCGCCAGCAGCTTCAGCGCTCGCACTGAAGCTTTCTTT. The whole variable domain, filled in from reference TRBV5-1 and TRBJ1-1, reads KAGVTQTPRYLIKTRGQQVTLSCSPISGHRSVSWYQQTPGQGLQFLFEYFSETQRNKGNFPGRFSGRQFSNSRSEMNVSTLELGDSALYLCASSFSARTEAFFGQGTRLTVV.

In its sample, this clonotype was seen many times. The rearrangement joins TRBV7-3 to TRBJ2-1; 8 positions match TRBD1. The CDR3 consists of 18 residues. Germline values: CDR1 SGHTA, CDR2 FQGTGA. V was clipped by 3 bases and J by 5 bases; unmatched bases: 15. CDR3 residues: CASSFYFLVQGVDNEQFF. For the CDR3, the DNA is TGTGCCAGCAGCTTTTATTTCCTGGTACAGGGGGTGGACAATGAGCAGTTCTTC.

This clonotype came up many times. The chain links TRBV7-9 to TRBJ1-5; D is unclear. CDR3 length: 18 residues. V lost 1 base and J lost 0, with 16 bases in between. Per the germline V gene, CDR1 is SEHNR and CDR2 is FQNEAQ (reference sequence). In DNA, the CDR3 is TGTGCCAGCAGCTTAGTAGGCAGAAGTGGGGTTAGCAATCAGCCCCAGCATTTT. As protein: CASSLVGRSGVSNQPQHF.

This clonotype was recorded many times. The rearrangement uses TRBV9 and TRBJ1-2, with unresolved D. The ends were cut back, 1 base at V and 0 bases at J, with 16 bases in the middle. Per germline, CDR1 SGDLS and CDR2 YYNGEE. There are 17 residues in the CDR3. The CDR3 protein is CASSVYVSGGSNYGYTF. The CDR3 coding sequence is TGTGCCAGCAGCGTATATGTTTCCGGTGGATCTAACTATGGCTACACCTTC.

This clonotype was recorded many times. J is TRBJ2-1 and V is TRBV4-2; TRBD1 aligns across 9 bases. CDR1 is LGHNA, CDR2 YNFKEQ, per germline. Trimming removed 4 bases from V and 7 bases from J; junction bases left unmatched: 11. This CDR3 has 16 residues. This CDR3 is CASSLTPGQGTNEQFF. CDR3 in DNA: TGTGCCAGCAGCCTCACCCCGGGACAGGGAACAAATGAGCAGTTCTTC.

The table lists this clonotype with many counts. The chain's CDR3 is CASSLGPLLGSTEAFF. The CDR3 DNA reads as TGTGCCAGCAGCTTAGGCCCCCTCTTGGGCAGCACTGAAGCTTTCTTT. The V call is TRBV5-5, the J call TRBJ1-1, with no clear D. Trimming removed 2 bases from V and 4 bases from J, with 18 bases in between. The CDR3 loop spans 16 amino acids. Germline-derived CDR1 and CDR2 are SGHKS and YYEKEE (reference sequence).

In regard to this clonotype: Given a much more abundant clone one base away, this may be a read error. The V gene is TRBV12-3 or TRBV12-4, the J gene TRBJ1-6; 9 bases are shared with TRBD1. This CDR3 has 15 amino acids. The CDR3 loop is CASSFRTGAHSPVHF. The DNA for the CDR3 is TGTGCCAGCAGTTTCCGGACAGGGGCTCATTCACCCGTCCACTTT.

This clonotype was counted at least ten times. This chain links TRBV5-1 with TRBJ2-2, with D perhaps being TRBD1 or TRBD2 (5 bases each). The CDR3 runs to 15 residues. The V end lost 0 bases, the J end lost 2 bases, and 8 bases lay between the germline ends. The germline V gene encodes CDR1 SGHRS and CDR2 YFSETQ. CDR3: CASSLEGTNTGELFF. In DNA, the CDR3 is TGCGCCAGCAGCTTGGAGGGGACCAACACCGGGGAGCTGTTTTTT.

This clonotype has a handful of counts. This chain uses TRBV6-5 with TRBJ2-5; D gene ambiguous. The CDR3 runs 11 residues. V was cut by 3 bases and J by 7 bases, with 6 bases left in between. CDR1 is MNHEY and CDR2 is SVGAGI in the germline V gene. CDR3 loop: CASSYGATQYF. The CDR3 DNA reads as TGTGCCAGCAGTTATGGCGCGACCCAGTACTTC.

This clonotype has a count of ten or more. This chain joins TRBV5-1 and TRBJ2-1; D gene uncertain. Trimming pared 5 bases from V and 6 bases from J, leaving 24 bases between. The CDR3 sequence is 17 residues long. From germline, CDR1 is SGHRS and CDR2 YFSETQ. CDR3 sequence (DNA): TGCGCCAGCAGGGCGAGTAGTATCAGGCCCGAAGGCAATGAGCAGTTCTTC. Its protein product is CASRASSIRPEGNEQFF.

This clonotype was counted at least ten times. This sequence joins TRBV14 and TRBJ2-2; TRBD2 might be the D (6 bases). The germline V and J ends were trimmed by 3 bases and 1 base, with 9 bases remaining between them. Germline V lookup: CDR1 SGHDN, CDR2 FVKESK. This CDR3 has 15 amino acids. This CDR3 is CASSHVRGNTGELFF. The CDR3 DNA is TGTGCCAGCAGCCACGTGCGGGGGAACACCGGGGAGCTGTTTTTT.

This clonotype was detected many times. This sequence joins TRBV7-2 and TRBJ2-3; TRBD2 matches at 14 bases. Trimming removed 5 bases from V and 3 bases from J; junction bases left unmatched: 4. This CDR3 has 16 residues. Germline V gene lookup returns CDR1 SGHTA and CDR2 FQGNSA. CDR3 protein: CASSLGTSGGTDTQYF. The CDR3, as DNA: TGTGCCAGCAGCCTGGGGACTAGCGGGGGTACAGATACGCAGTATTTT.

This clonotype was counted ten times or more. The chain joins TRBV7-2 to TRBJ2-7; the D is unclear. V was trimmed by 2 bases and J by 7 bases, leaving 9 bases between them. The length of the CDR3 is 12 residues. Germline CDR1 is SGHTA and CDR2 is FQGNSA. CDR3 sequence: CASSLWPQEQYF. The CDR3 DNA follows: TGTGCCAGCAGCTTATGGCCGCAGGAGCAGTACTTC.

This clonotype has a count of ten or more. The rearrangement links TRBV4-1 to TRBJ2-5, with a weak D call TRBD2 (6 bases). The CDR3 has 15 amino acids. V dropped 1 base and J dropped 2 bases, with 11 bases sitting between them. Germline V CDR1 and CDR2: MGHRA, YSYEKL. The CDR3 loop reads CASSQVGTRQETQYF. Here the CDR3 DNA reads TGCGCCAGCAGCCAAGTAGGGACTCGACAAGAGACCCAGTACTTC.

There are many counts of this clonotype. This rearrangement joins TRBV6-6 to TRBJ2-7; the D call may be TRBD1 or TRBD2 (6 bases each). The CDR3 is made up of 13 amino acids. The germline gives CDR1 MNHNY, CDR2 SVGAGI (reference sequence). V was clipped by 2 bases and J by 7 bases, with 12 bases between them. CDR3 nucleotides: TGTGCCAGCAGTTACACGGGGGCGGGAGAGCAGTACGTC. As protein: CASSYTGAGEQYV.

This clonotype was detected ten times or more. The CDR3 DNA reads as TGTGCCAGTTGGACAGCGGGAACAGGGGCCACTGAAGCTTTCTTT. Protein sequence: CASWTAGTGATEAFF. The rearrangement joins TRBV27 to TRBJ1-1, with 7 nucleotides matching TRBD1. This CDR3 is 15 amino acids long. Germline-derived CDR1 and CDR2 are MNHEY and SMNVEV (reference sequence). Unmatched junction bases numbered 14, after V lost 9 bases and J lost 4 bases.

The table lists this clonotype with many counts. The rearrangement links TRBV30 to TRBJ2-1; TRBD2 agrees at 11 bases. This CDR3 is 13 amino acids long. V was clipped by 6 bases and J by 7 bases; unmatched bases: 5. In germline, CDR1 is GTSNPN, CDR2 SVGIG (reference sequence). This CDR3 reads CACPGLAANEQFF. As DNA, the CDR3 is TGTGCCTGCCCGGGACTAGCGGCAAATGAGCAGTTCTTC.

There are many counts of this clonotype. This rearrangement joins TRBV4-3 to TRBJ2-3, with D tentatively TRBD1 or TRBD2 (5 bases each). Germline V lookup: CDR1 LGHNA, CDR2 YSLEER. V was trimmed by 3 bases and J by 0 bases, leaving 13 bases between them. This CDR3 has 16 amino acids. The CDR3 coding sequence is TGCGCCAGCAGCCAGTCCGGGACGGCAAGCACAGATACGCAGTATTTT. It translates to CASSQSGTASTDTQYF.

In its sample, this clonotype was seen many times. The chain joins TRBV12-3 or TRBV12-4 to TRBJ2-5, with D maybe TRBD2 (5 bases). Trimming shortened V by 3 bases and J by 1 base, and 9 bases separated the two germline ends. The CDR3 consists of 14 residues. The CDR3 DNA follows: TGTGCCAGCAGTTTCCGGACTGTCCAAGAGACCCAGTACTTC. Amino acids: CASSFRTVQETQYF.

This clonotype appeared many times. The CDR3 sequence is CASSLQPPTSGYTDTQYF. The CDR3 DNA follows: TGCGCCAGCAGCTTGCAGCCCCCAACTAGCGGATACACAGATACGCAGTATTTT. This chain joins TRBV5-1 and TRBJ2-3; 8 nucleotides align to TRBD2. V shed 1 base, J shed 2 bases, and the junction held 12 bases outside the gene matches. This CDR3 is built from 18 residues. The V gene's germline CDR1 is SGHRS and CDR2 YFSETQ.

This clonotype was picked up many times. The genes are TRBV5-1 and TRBJ2-3; the match to TRBD1 covers 10 bases. V was clipped by 2 bases and J by 6 bases; unmatched bases: 9. The CDR3 is 16 amino acids. Germline V gene lookup returns CDR1 SGHRS and CDR2 YFSETQ. CDR3 coding DNA: TGCGCCAGCAGCTTCGATCCCGGGACAGGGGCGGATACGCAGTATTTT. Its translation: CASSFDPGTGADTQYF.

There are many counts of this clonotype. CDR3 region: CASSQDGTSGGDEQYF. CDR3 DNA: TGTGCCAGCAGCCAAGATGGAACTAGCGGGGGTGACGAGCAGTACTTC. This chain connects TRBV14 to TRBJ2-7, with 11 bases that match TRBD2. J was trimmed by 5 bases and V by 0 bases; bases with no gene match: 6. There are 16 residues in the CDR3. From germline, CDR1 is SGHDN and CDR2 FVKESK.

This clonotype was detected many times. V and J are TRBV7-9 and TRBJ2-7, with a tentative D call TRBD1 (6 bases). CDR1 and CDR2 from the germline V gene are SEHNR and FQNEAQ (reference sequence). The CDR3 is 16 amino acids. V lost 5 bases and J 3 bases, leaving 20 bases between the germline ends. CDR3 region: CASSPTPGTTNYEQYV. CDR3 sequence (DNA): TGTGCCAGCAGCCCCACGCCGGGGACAACCAACTACGAGCAGTACGTC.

This clonotype occurred many times. This chain connects TRBV7-9 to TRBJ2-5; a possible D gene is TRBD1 (6 bases). Germline CDR1 and CDR2: SEHNR and FQNEAQ (reference sequence). The CDR3 has 14 amino acids. V shed 2 bases and J shed 4 bases, with 11 bases lying between them. This CDR3 reads CASSLLGRGETQYF. The CDR3 region has the DNA TGTGCCAGCAGCTTACTTGGCAGGGGAGAGACCCAGTACTTC.

This clonotype was seen a few times. The chain uses TRBV7-2 and TRBJ1-2; D unresolved. Trimming shortened V by 5 bases and J by 6 bases, and 22 bases separated the two germline ends. In germline, CDR1 is SGHTA, CDR2 FQGNSA. This CDR3 contains 16 residues. The CDR3 loop is CASSPHPEGGNHGYTF. Here the CDR3 DNA reads TGTGCCAGCAGCCCCCACCCTGAGGGAGGGAACCATGGCTACACCTTC.

A remark on this clonotype: This sequence may be a read error, since a much larger clone differs from it by one base. V and J are TRBV7-8 and TRBJ2-7; TRBD2 might be the D (5 bases). V was trimmed by 1 base and J by 7 bases, leaving 11 bases between them. CDR3 size: 13 residues. The germline gives CDR1 SGHVS, CDR2 FQNEAQ. CDR3 protein: CASSLDTRYEQYF. The CDR3 nucleotides are TGTGCCAGCAGCTTAGACACTAGATATGAGCAGTACTTC. Using reference TRBV7-8 and TRBJ2-7 for the parts outside the CDR3, the full variable domain is GAGVSQSPRYKVAKRGQDVALRCDPISGHVSLFWYQQALGQGPEFLTYFQNEAQLDKSGLPSDRFFAERPEGSVSTLKIQRTQQEDSAVYLCASSLDTRYEQYFGPGTRLTVT.

This sequence joins TRBV7-9 and TRBJ2-7, with unresolved D. CDR1 SEHNR and CDR2 FQNEAQ come from the germline V gene (reference sequence). CDR3 length: 13 residues. Trimming left V 4 bases short and J 5 bases short, with 12 bases between. DNA for the CDR3: TGTGCCAGCAGCTCGTCTACCGCGAACGAGCAGTACTTC. Residues: CASSSSTANEQYF.

This clonotype was counted at least ten times. The chain employs TRBV9 and TRBJ1-1; D possibly corresponds to TRBD1 (6 bases). Trimming removed 3 bases at V and 4 bases at J, with 16 bases between. The CDR3 spans 15 residues. CDR1 and CDR2 from the germline V gene are SGDLS and YYNGEE. CDR3 DNA: TGTGCCAGCAGCGCCATGGACAGAGGGGTCACTGAAGCTTTCTTT. Protein sequence: CASSAMDRGVTEAFF.